This TCR beta chain was identified in a study of T cells in Graves' hyperthyroidism and ophthalmopathy. Study results and caveats: Most thyroid clonotypes expanded above 0.001 appeared in blood too. The model foresaw ophthalmopathy a median 6.5 months prior to onset.

Amplification yielded TCR beta CDR3 regions, with RNA transcripts as the source. The primer set for the first-round RT-PCR of the TCR CDR3 was HTBI. TCRdb re-derived calls from the multiplex PCR reads in MiXCR, one entry per CDR3 protein. Of fewer than 350,000 distinct CDR3 sequences in the sample, roughly 18% were seen once. Active moderate-to-severe ophthalmopathy, Clinical Activity Score at least 3, NOSPECS at least 4, under 3 months' duration. Exclusion followed for patients with uncontrolled infection, other autoimmune disease, pregnancy or lactation. This clonotype came up many times. The antigen is not known. V was clipped by 5 bases and J by 3 bases; unmatched bases: 10. From germline, CDR1 is SGHTA and CDR2 FQGNSA. The CDR3 runs to 15 residues.

Sequencing was performed on blood. The receptor's source is a woman between 40 and 55 years old with Graves' ophthalmopathy. The V call is TRBV7-2, the J call TRBJ2-7; 7 bases are shared with TRBD2. The CDR3 region is CASSPQSGGIYEQYF. CDR3 DNA: TGTGCCAGCAGCCCCCAGTCGGGGGGTATCTACGAGCAGTACTTC. Together with reference TRBV7-2 and TRBJ2-7, the CDR3 gives the full variable domain: GAGVSQSPSNKVTEKGKDVELRCDPISGHTALYWYRQSLGQGLEFLIYFQGNSAPDKSGLPSDRFSAERTGGSVSTLTIQRTQQEDSAVYLCASSPQSGGIYEQYFGPGTRLTVT.